This T cell receptor beta chain was obtained from a study of cytomegalovirus exposure and HLA in healthy donors. Whole-study findings and limits: Presence/absence results assume similar sequencing depth per donor, which may not hold. Researchers reported in a later analysis that a missense DCLRE1C variant was tied to TCR beta V- and J-gene trimming.

The PCR used 60 Vbeta and 13 Jbeta primers. Measured with immunoSEQ multiplex PCR; TCRdb has only the in-frame clones, and not every one. Of about 200,000 clones listed, 76% are singletons. This clone was recorded a few times. What it binds is unknown. The CDR3 covers 16 residues. Germline V gives CDR1 SGHRS, CDR2 YFSETQ. J lost 4 bases, V lost 0 bases, and 6 bases had no gene match. Sequencing input: PBMCs. The V call is TRBV5-1, the J call TRBJ2-3, with 9 bases matching TRBD1. This clonotype was obtained from a young man in good health and CMV-seronegative. DNA for the CDR3: TGCGCCAGCAGCTTGGGGGGGACAGGGAATTCAGATACGCAGTATTTT. Translated, it gives CASSLGGTGNSDTQYF. The variable domain in full, completed from reference TRBV5-1 and TRBJ2-3, reads KAGVTQTPRYLIKTRGQQVTLSCSPISGHRSVSWYQQTPGQGLQFLFEYFSETQRNKGNFPGRFSGRQFSNSRSEMNVSTLELGDSALYLCASSLGGTGNSDTQYFGPGTRLTVL.